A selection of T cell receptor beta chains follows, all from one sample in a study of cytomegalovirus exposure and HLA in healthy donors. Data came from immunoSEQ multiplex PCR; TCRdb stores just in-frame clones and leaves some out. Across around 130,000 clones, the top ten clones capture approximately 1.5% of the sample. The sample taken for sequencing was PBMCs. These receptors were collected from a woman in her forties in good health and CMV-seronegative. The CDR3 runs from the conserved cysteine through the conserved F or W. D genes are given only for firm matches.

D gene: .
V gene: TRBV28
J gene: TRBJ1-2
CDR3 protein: CASSVRSRSSGYGYTF
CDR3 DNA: TGTGCCAGCAGTGTTCGGAGTCGGTCGAGTGGCTATGGCTACACCTTC

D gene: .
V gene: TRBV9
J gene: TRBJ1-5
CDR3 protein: CASSRRPGGNQPQHF
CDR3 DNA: TGTGCCAGCAGCCGGCGACCAGGGGGCAATCAGCCCCAGCATTTT

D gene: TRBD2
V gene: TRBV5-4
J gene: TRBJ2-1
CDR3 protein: CASSPGTSGGAHNEQFF
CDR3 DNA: TGTGCCAGCAGCCCGGGGACTAGCGGGGGGGCGCACAATGAGCAGTTCTTC

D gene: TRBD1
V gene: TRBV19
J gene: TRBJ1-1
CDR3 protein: CASQLDRGRTEAFF
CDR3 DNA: TGTGCCAGTCAACTCGACAGGGGAAGGACTGAAGCTTTCTTT

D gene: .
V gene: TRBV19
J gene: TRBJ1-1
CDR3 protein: CASSLRGENTEAFF
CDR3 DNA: TGTGCCAGTAGCCTAAGGGGCGAAAACACTGAAGCTTTCTTT

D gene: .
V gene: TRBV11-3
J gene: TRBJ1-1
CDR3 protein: CASSFLNTEAFF
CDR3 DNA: TGTGCCAGCAGCTTCTTGAACACTGAAGCTTTCTTT

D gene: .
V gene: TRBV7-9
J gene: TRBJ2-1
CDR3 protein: CASSPLFREQFF
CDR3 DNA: TGTGCCAGCAGCCCCTTATTCCGGGAGCAGTTCTTC

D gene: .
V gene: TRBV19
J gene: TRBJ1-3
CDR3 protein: CASSIGTSGNTIYF
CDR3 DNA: TGTGCCAGTAGTATAGGGACAAGTGGAAACACCATATATTTT

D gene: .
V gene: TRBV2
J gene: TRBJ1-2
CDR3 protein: CASRTTGLSHGYTF
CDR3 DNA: TGTGCCAGCAGAACGACAGGCTTGTCACATGGCTACACCTTC

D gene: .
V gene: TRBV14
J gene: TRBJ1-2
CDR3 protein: CASSQGGGSLGGYTF
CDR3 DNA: TGTGCCAGCAGCCAAGGGGGAGGGTCTCTCGGCGGCTACACCTTC

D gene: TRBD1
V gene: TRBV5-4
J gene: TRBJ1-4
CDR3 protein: CASSRGQGKEKLFF
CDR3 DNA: TGTGCCAGCAGCCGTGGACAGGGAAAGGAAAAACTGTTTTTT

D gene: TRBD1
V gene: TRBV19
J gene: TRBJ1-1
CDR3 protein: CASCRGRGDTEAFF
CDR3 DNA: TGTGCCAGTTGCAGGGGGCGCGGGGACACTGAAGCTTTCTTT

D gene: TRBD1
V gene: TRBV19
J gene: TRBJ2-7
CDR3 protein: CASSPGRTGNTYEQYF
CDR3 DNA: TGTGCCAGTAGTCCGGGGAGGACAGGGAACACCTACGAGCAGTACTTC

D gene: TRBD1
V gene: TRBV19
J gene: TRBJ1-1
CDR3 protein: CASGAGTGGRTEAFF
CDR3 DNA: TGTGCCAGTGGGGCCGGGACAGGGGGAAGAACTGAAGCTTTCTTT

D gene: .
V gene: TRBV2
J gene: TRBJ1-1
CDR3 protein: CASSEEKAGWNTEAFF
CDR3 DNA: TGTGCCAGCAGTGAAGAGAAGGCCGGGTGGAACACTGAAGCTTTCTTT

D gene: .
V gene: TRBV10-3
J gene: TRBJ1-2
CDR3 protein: CAISGRDPGTLSYTF
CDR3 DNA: TGTGCCATCAGTGGGCGGGACCCTGGCACCTTAAGCTACACCTTC

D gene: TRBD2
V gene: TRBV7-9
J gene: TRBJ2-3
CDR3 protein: CASSPRGLAGYTQYF
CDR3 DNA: TGTGCCAGCAGCCCTAGGGGACTAGCGGGGTATACGCAGTATTTT

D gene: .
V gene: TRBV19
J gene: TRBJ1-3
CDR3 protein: CASSIATTVSGNTIYF
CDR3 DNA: TGTGCCAGTAGTATAGCGACGACAGTCTCTGGAAACACCATATATTTT

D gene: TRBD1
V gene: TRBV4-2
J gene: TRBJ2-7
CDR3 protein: CASSQDGGTGGDSSYEQYF
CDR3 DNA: TGTGCCAGCAGCCAAGATGGAGGGACAGGGGGGGATAGCTCCTACGAGCAGTACTTC

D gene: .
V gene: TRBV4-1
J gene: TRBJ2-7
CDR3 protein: CASSQENTNPYEQYF
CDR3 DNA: TGCGCCAGCAGCCAAGAGAACACGAACCCCTACGAGCAGTACTTC

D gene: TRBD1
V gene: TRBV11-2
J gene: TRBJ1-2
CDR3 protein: CASRQTGTGGFGYTF
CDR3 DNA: TGTGCCAGCAGGCAAACCGGGACAGGGGGCTTTGGCTACACCTTC

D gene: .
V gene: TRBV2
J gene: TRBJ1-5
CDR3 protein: CASTADHPHQPQHF
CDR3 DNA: TGTGCCAGCACCGCGGATCACCCCCATCAGCCCCAGCATTTT

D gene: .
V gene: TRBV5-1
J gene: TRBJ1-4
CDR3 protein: CASSLEVGGEKLFF
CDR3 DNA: TGCGCCAGCAGCTTGGAGGTCGGGGGAGAAAAACTGTTTTTT